Listed here is a single TCR beta chain. TCRdb's table, derived via immunoSEQ multiplex PCR, lists solely in-frame clones and lacks some. The sample includes roughly 250,000 clones, around nine tenths seen only once; the top ten take 2.5% to 4%. These data belong to a study of blood T cell repertoires in COVID-19. Study at large: From the United States, Italy and Spain came samples of acute and convalescent COVID-19. Nucleic acid was either cDNA or gDNA, and it came from T cells, B-cell-depleted T cells, or PBMCs.

Germline-derived CDR1 and CDR2 are SNHLY and FYNNEI. CDR3 size: 10 residues. With 8 bases removed from V and 5 bases from J, the gap between germline ends came to 6 bases. In terms of age and location, participants ranged from about 18 to 95 years and lived in about two dozen US areas. Up to 2 weeks before entering the study, exposed participants had met a COVID-19 case. Sequenced sample: PBMCs or T cells enriched from blood (not recorded which). V gene TRBV2 combines with J gene TRBJ2-5, with D unclear. The receptor was isolated from a woman aged 40 to 49 who had been exposed to COVID-19. The CDR3 DNA follows: TGTGCCAGCGGGCCGGAGACCCAGTACTTC. It is translated as CASGPETQYF.